A selection of T cell receptor beta chains follows, all from one sample in a study of CD8 T cells in Susac syndrome. In TCRdb, the immunoSEQ multiplex PCR reads were re-called with MiXCR into one record per CDR3 protein. This sample has roughly 50,000 distinct CDR3 sequences, with 90% to 95% found just once. Sequences were obtained from CD8+ T cells from PBMCs. The receptors originated from a human donor in good health. Both conserved end residues are part of each CDR3. D genes are given only for firm matches. Not every row has a clone size; where given, it reads once, few, many or a size class.

length: 14
V: TRBV27
J: TRBJ2-2
size: .
D: TRBD2
DNA: TGTGCCAGCAGTTGGACTAGCGAATACGGGGAGCTGTTTTTT
CDR3: CASSWTSEYGELFF

length: 15
V: TRBV6-1
J: TRBJ2-6
size: once
D: .
DNA: TGTGCCAGCACTGAAGCAGGTCCCGGGGCCAACGTCCTGACTTTC
CDR3: CASTEAGPGANVLTF

length: 17
V: TRBV27
J: TRBJ1-2
size: once
D: .
DNA: TGTGCCAGCAGTTTAGGGCCTCGGACCGTTCCTAACTATGGCTACACCTTC
CDR3: CASSLGPRTVPNYGYTF

length: 13
V: TRBV7-8
J: TRBJ2-7
size: .
D: .
DNA: TGTGCCAGCAGCTTTCCTAGCGACTACGAGCAGTACTTC
CDR3: CASSFPSDYEQYF

length: 13
V: TRBV7-6
J: TRBJ2-3
size: .
D: TRBD2
DNA: TGTGCCAGCAGCTTAGGACGGGAGGGGACGCAGTATTTT
CDR3: CASSLGREGTQYF

length: 14
V: TRBV30
J: TRBJ2-7
size: .
D: .
DNA: TGTGCCTGGTCCCCCGGGACGGGCTCCTACGAGCAGTACTTC
CDR3: CAWSPGTGSYEQYF

length: 18
V: TRBV2
J: TRBJ2-7
size: .
D: TRBD2
DNA: TGTGCCAGCATCAGTCGGGAGACTAGCGGGTCCTTTTCCTACGAGCAGTACTTC
CDR3: CASISRETSGSFSYEQYF

length: 13
V: TRBV11-1
J: TRBJ1-1
size: .
D: .
DNA: TGTGCCAGCACGCCCCCTGGACGGGATGAAGCTTTCTTT
CDR3: CASTPPGRDEAFF

length: 14
V: TRBV12-3/TRBV12-4
J: TRBJ1-5
size: .
D: .
DNA: TGTGCCAGCAGTTTAGCGCAGGCGGGACAGCCCCAGCATTTT
CDR3: CASSLAQAGQPQHF

length: 17
V: TRBV28
J: TRBJ2-5
size: .
D: TRBD2
DNA: TGTGCCAGCAGTTTAAGGGGGACTAGCGGGAGGAAGGAGACCCAGTACTTC
CDR3: CASSLRGTSGRKETQYF

length: 14
V: TRBV12-3/TRBV12-4
J: TRBJ2-3
size: .
D: .
DNA: TGTGCCAGCAGTTTAGAAGCTAGCACAGATACGCAGTATTTT
CDR3: CASSLEASTDTQYF

length: 13
V: TRBV4-1
J: TRBJ2-1
size: .
D: TRBD2
DNA: TGCGCCAGCTTAAGCGGGGGGGGCAATGAGCAGTTCTTC
CDR3: CASLSGGGNEQFF

length: 12
V: TRBV6-5
J: TRBJ2-1
size: .
D: TRBD2
DNA: TGTGCCAGCAGTTACTCGGGGACTAGAAAGTTCTTC
CDR3: CASSYSGTRKFF

length: 13
V: TRBV6-1
J: TRBJ2-7
size: .
D: .
DNA: TGTGCCGTGGGAAGAAGGTCGGTCTACGAGCAGTACTTC
CDR3: CAVGRRSVYEQYF

length: 13
V: TRBV27
J: TRBJ2-1
size: .
D: TRBD1
DNA: TGTGCCAGCCGACTACAGGGGCCCAATGAGCAGTTCTTC
CDR3: CASRLQGPNEQFF

length: 14
V: TRBV15
J: TRBJ1-5
size: .
D: .
DNA: TGTGCCACCAGAAATCGGGCATCGGATCAGCCCCAGCATTTT
CDR3: CATRNRASDQPQHF

length: 12
V: TRBV2
J: TRBJ2-7
size: .
D: .
DNA: TGTGCCAGCAGTGACCCGGTGGCCGAGCAGTACTTC
CDR3: CASSDPVAEQYF

length: 16
V: TRBV7-9
J: TRBJ2-5
size: .
D: .
DNA: TGTGCCAGCAGCCTTCCCCCCTCTAGCGCTCAAGAGACCCAGTACTTC
CDR3: CASSLPPSSAQETQYF

length: 17
V: TRBV18
J: TRBJ2-7
size: .
D: TRBD1
DNA: TGTGCCAGCTCACCGGGACAGGGGTTGAGCGGAGCCTACGAGCAGTACTTC
CDR3: CASSPGQGLSGAYEQYF

length: 13
V: TRBV6-6
J: TRBJ2-1
size: .
D: .
DNA: TGTGCCAGCAGTTACGTTGGACCACGGGAGCAGTTCTTC
CDR3: CASSYVGPREQFF

length: 15
V: TRBV7-9
J: TRBJ2-2
size: once
D: .
DNA: TGTGCCAGCAGCTCCACCGGGACACCCACCGGGGAGCTGTTTTTT
CDR3: CASSSTGTPTGELFF

length: 16
V: TRBV4-1
J: TRBJ2-5
size: .
D: .
DNA: TGCGCCAGCAGCCAACCAGAGGTTGAGGGAGGAAAGACCCAGTACTTC
CDR3: CASSQPEVEGGKTQYF

length: 12
V: TRBV10-3
J: TRBJ2-1
size: once
D: .
DNA: TGTGCCATCAGTGAGATGTCGGATGAGCAGTTCTTC
CDR3: CAISEMSDEQFF

length: 15
V: TRBV20-1
J: TRBJ2-1
size: .
D: TRBD2
DNA: TGCAGTGCTAGAGATTCTAGCGGGAGGGCCTTTGAGCAGTTCTTC
CDR3: CSARDSSGRAFEQFF

length: 15
V: TRBV7-6
J: TRBJ2-1
size: .
D: .
DNA: TGTGCCAGCAGCTTAAGAGCTAGCTCCTACAATGAGCAGTTCTTC
CDR3: CASSLRASSYNEQFF

length: 14
V: TRBV12-3/TRBV12-4
J: TRBJ2-7
size: .
D: .
DNA: TGTGCCAGCAGTTTTGGCGGCAGGGACTACGAGCAGTACTTC
CDR3: CASSFGGRDYEQYF

length: 15
V: TRBV29-1
J: TRBJ2-6
size: .
D: TRBD1
DNA: TGCAGCGTTGGATGGACAGGGAACGGGGCCAACGTCCTGACTTTC
CDR3: CSVGWTGNGANVLTF

length: 15
V: TRBV27
J: TRBJ2-1
size: .
D: .
DNA: TGTGCCAGCAGTTTATCGTACTCTTCTCCGAGTGAGCAGTTCTTC
CDR3: CASSLSYSSPSEQFF

length: 14
V: TRBV19
J: TRBJ1-1
size: .
D: .
DNA: TGTGCCAGTAGTCCCCGGGCCGCGAACACTGAAGCTTTCTTT
CDR3: CASSPRAANTEAFF

length: 11
V: TRBV7-8
J: TRBJ2-1
size: .
D: .
DNA: TGTGCCAGCTATGGGGGACGCGAGCAGTTCTTC
CDR3: CASYGGREQFF

length: 16
V: TRBV29-1
J: TRBJ2-6
size: .
D: .
DNA: TGCAGCGTTGCCGGCACCCGAAGGTCCGGGGCCAACGTCCTGACTTTC
CDR3: CSVAGTRRSGANVLTF

length: 15
V: TRBV28
J: TRBJ2-7
size: .
D: .
DNA: TGTGCCAGCAGTTTATCCCAGTTGAGGTCCTACGAGCAGTACTTC
CDR3: CASSLSQLRSYEQYF

length: 13
V: TRBV13
J: TRBJ2-1
size: .
D: .
DNA: TGTGCCAGCAGCTTAAGACTACTGGGTGAGCAGTTCTTC
CDR3: CASSLRLLGEQFF

length: 13
V: TRBV14
J: TRBJ1-2
size: .
D: .
DNA: TGTGCCAGCAGCCTTTCAGCGGCTATCGGCTACACCTTC
CDR3: CASSLSAAIGYTF

length: 15
V: TRBV14
J: TRBJ2-5
size: .
D: .
DNA: TGTGCCAGCAGCCAAGTGTCAGGGAGGTACGAGACCCAGTACTTC
CDR3: CASSQVSGRYETQYF